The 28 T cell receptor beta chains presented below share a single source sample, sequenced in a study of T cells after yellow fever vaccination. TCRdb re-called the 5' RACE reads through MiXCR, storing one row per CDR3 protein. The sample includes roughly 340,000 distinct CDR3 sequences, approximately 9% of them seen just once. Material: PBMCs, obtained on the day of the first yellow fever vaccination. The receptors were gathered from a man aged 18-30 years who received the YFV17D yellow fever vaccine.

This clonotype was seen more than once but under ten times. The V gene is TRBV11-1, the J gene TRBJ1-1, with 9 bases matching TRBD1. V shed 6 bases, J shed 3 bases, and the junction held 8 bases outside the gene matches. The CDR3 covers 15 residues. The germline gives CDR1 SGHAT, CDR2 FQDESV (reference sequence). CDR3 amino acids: CASREGDRDYTEAFF. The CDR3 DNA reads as TGTGCCAGCAGGGAGGGGGACAGGGACTACACTGAAGCTTTCTTT. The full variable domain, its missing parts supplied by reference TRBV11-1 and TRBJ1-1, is EAEVAQSPRYKITEKSQAVAFWCDPISGHATLYWYRQILGQGPELLVQFQDESVVDDSQLPKDRFSAERLKGVDSTLKIQPAELGDSAMYLCASREGDRDYTEAFFGQGTRLTVV.

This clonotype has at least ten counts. CDR3 bases: TGTGCCTGGGGCCGGGGGGCCCTCCACTTT. Its protein product is CAWGRGALHF. The chain joins TRBV30 to TRBJ1-6; possible D gene TRBD1, 5 bases. V shed 5 bases and J shed 14 bases, with 10 bases lying between them. Germline CDR1 GTSNPN, CDR2 SVGIG (reference sequence). The CDR3 is 10 residues long.

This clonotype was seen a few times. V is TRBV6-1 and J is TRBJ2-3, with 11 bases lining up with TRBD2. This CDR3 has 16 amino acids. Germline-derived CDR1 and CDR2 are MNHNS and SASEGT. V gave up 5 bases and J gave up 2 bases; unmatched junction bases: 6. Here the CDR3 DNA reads TGTGCCAGCAGTAGACTAGCGGGGAGAATCACAGATACGCAGTATTTT. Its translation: CASSRLAGRITDTQYF.

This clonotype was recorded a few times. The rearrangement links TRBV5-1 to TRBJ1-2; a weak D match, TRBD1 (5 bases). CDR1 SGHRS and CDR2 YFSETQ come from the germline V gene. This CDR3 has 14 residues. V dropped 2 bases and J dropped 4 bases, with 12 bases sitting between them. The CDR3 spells CASSFEGNGYGYTF. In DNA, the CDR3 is TGCGCCAGCAGCTTTGAGGGGAACGGCTATGGCTACACCTTC.

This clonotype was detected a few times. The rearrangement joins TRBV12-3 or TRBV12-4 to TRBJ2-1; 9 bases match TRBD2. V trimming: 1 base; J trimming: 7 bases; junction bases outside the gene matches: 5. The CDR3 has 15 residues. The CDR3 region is CASSLGGGAENEQFF. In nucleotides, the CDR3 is TGTGCCAGCAGTTTAGGCGGGGGGGCCGAGAATGAGCAGTTCTTC.

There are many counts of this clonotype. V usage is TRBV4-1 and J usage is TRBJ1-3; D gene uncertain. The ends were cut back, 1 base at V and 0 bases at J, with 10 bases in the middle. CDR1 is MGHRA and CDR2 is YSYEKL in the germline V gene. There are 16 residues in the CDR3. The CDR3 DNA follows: TGCGCCAGCAGCCAAGCCCCCCAGGTCTCTGGAAACACCATATATTTT. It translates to CASSQAPQVSGNTIYF.

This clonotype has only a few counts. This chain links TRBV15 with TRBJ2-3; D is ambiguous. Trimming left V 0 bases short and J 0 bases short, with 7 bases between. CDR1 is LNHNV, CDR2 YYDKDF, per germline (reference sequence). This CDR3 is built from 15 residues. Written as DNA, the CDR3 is TGTGCCACCAGCAGAGAGAGCCGTAGCACAGATACGCAGTATTTT. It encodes CATSRESRSTDTQYF.

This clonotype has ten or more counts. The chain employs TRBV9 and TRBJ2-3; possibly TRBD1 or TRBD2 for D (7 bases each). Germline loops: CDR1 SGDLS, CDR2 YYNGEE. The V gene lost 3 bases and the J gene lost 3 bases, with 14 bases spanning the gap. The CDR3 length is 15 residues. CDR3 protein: CASSGEGQSTDTQYF. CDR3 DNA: TGTGCCAGCAGCGGGGAGGGACAGTCGACAGATACGCAGTATTTT.

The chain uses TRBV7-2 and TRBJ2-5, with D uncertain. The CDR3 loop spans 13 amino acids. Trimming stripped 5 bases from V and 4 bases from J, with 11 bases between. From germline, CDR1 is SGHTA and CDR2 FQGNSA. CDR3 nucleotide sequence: TGTGCCAGCAGCCGGAGTTCGACAGAGACCCAGTACTTC. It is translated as CASSRSSTETQYF.

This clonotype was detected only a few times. CDR3 amino acids: CASSLEWGNTEAFF. CDR3 sequence (DNA): TGCGCCAGCAGCTTGGAGTGGGGAAACACTGAAGCTTTCTTT. The chain combines TRBV5-1 with TRBJ1-1; no reliable D call. The V gene lost 0 bases and the J gene lost 2 bases, with 8 bases spanning the gap. Germline loops: CDR1 SGHRS, CDR2 YFSETQ. There are 14 residues in the CDR3.

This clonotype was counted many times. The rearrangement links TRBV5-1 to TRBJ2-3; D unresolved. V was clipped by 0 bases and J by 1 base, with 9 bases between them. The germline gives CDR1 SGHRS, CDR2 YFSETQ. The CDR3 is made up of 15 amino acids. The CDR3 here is CASSLAGARTDTQYF. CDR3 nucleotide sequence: TGCGCCAGCAGCTTGGCTGGTGCCCGCACAGATACGCAGTATTTT.

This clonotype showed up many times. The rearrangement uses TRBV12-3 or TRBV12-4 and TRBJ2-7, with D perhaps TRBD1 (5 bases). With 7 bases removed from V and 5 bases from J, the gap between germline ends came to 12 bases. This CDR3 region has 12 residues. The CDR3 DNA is TGTGCCAGCACTCCGGACACAAACGAGCAGTACTTC. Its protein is CASTPDTNEQYF.

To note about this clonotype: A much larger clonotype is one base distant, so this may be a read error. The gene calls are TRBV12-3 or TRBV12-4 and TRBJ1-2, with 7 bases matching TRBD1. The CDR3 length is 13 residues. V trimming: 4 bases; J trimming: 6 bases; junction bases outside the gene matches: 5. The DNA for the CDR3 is TGTGCCAGCAGTTCCAGGGGGTACGATGGCTACACCTTC. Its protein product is CASSSRGYDGYTF.

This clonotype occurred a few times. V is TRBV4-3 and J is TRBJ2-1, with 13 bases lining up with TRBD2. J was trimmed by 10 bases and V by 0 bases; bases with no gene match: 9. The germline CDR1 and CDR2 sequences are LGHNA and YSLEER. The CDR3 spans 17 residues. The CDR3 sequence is CASSQEPGLAGLREQFF. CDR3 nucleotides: TGCGCCAGCAGCCAAGAACCGGGACTAGCGGGGCTGAGAGAGCAGTTCTTC.

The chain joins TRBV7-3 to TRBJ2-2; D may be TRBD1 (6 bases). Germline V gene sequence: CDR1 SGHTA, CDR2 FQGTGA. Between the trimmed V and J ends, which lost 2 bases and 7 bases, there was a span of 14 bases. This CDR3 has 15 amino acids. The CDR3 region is CASSLVGAPGGELFF. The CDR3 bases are TGTGCCAGCAGCTTAGTGGGGGCCCCCGGCGGGGAGCTGTTTTTT.

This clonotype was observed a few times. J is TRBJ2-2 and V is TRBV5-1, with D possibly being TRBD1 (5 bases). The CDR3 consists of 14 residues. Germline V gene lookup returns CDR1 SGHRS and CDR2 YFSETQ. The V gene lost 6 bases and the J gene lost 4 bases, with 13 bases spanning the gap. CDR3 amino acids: CASTGYQGTGELFF. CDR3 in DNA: TGCGCCAGCACTGGCTATCAGGGCACCGGGGAGCTGTTTTTT.

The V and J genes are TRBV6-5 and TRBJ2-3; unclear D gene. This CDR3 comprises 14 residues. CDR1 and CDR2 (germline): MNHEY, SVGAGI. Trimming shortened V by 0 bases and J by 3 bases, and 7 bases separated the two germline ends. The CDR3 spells CASSYSRPTDTQYF. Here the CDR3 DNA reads TGTGCCAGCAGTTACTCTCGTCCTACAGATACGCAGTATTTT.

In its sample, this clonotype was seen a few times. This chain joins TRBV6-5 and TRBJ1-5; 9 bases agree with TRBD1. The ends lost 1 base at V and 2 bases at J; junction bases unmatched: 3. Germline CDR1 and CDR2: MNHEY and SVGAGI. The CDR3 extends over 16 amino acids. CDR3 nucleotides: TGTGCCAGCAGTTACTGGGACAGGGATGGCAATCAGCCCCAGCATTTT. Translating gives CASSYWDRDGNQPQHF.

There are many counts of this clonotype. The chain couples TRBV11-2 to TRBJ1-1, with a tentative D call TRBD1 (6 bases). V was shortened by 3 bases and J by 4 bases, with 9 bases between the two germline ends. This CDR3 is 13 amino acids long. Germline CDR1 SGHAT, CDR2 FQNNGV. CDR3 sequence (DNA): TGTGCCAGCAGCTTTGGGGGGGCCACTGAAGCTTTCTTT. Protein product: CASSFGGATEAFF.

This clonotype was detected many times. CDR3 DNA: TGTGCCAGCTCACCAACCTACAGGGACGAGCAGTACGTC. It is translated as CASSPTYRDEQYV. The chain links TRBV18 to TRBJ2-7, with D possibly TRBD1 on 6 matching bases. Trimming left V 2 bases short and J 5 bases short, with 10 bases between. Germline CDR1 and CDR2: KGHSH and LQKENI. This CDR3 comprises 13 residues.

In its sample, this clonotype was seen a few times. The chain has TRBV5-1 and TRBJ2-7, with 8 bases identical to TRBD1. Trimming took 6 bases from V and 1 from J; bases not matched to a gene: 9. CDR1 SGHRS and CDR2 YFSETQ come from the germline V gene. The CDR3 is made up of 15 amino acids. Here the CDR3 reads CASNPDRVTSYEQYF. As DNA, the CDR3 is TGCGCCAGCAACCCGGACAGGGTAACATCCTACGAGCAGTACTTC.

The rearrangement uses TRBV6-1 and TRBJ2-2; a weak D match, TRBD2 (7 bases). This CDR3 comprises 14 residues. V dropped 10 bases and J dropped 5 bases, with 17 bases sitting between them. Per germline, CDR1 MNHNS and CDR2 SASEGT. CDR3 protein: CATLRGGSTGELFF. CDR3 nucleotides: TGTGCCACCTTGAGGGGGGGGTCGACCGGGGAGCTGTTTTTT.

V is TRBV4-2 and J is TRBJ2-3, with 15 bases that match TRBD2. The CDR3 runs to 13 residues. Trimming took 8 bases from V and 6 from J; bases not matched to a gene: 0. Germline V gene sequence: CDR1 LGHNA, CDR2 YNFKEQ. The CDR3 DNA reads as TGTGCCAGCGGGACTAGCGGGGGGGATACGCAGTATTTT. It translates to CASGTSGGDTQYF.

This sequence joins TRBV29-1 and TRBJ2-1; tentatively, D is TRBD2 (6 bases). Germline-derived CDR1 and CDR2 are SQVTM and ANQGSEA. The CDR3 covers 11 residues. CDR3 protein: CSWGESGEQFF. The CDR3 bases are TGCAGTTGGGGGGAGTCCGGTGAGCAGTTCTTC.

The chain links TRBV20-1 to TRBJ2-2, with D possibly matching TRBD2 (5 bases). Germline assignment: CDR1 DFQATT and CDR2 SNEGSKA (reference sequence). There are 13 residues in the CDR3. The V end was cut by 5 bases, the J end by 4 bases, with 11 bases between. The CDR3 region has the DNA TGCAGTGCTCAGGCGGGCCCCACCGGGGAGCTGTTTTTT. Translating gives CSAQAGPTGELFF.

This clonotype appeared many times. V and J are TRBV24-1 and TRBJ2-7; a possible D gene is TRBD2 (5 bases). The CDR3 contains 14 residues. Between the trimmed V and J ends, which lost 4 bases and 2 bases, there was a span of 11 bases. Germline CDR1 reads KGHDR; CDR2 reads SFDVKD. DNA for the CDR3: TGTGCCACCAGTGAGCGGACGGGAACCTACGAGCAGTACTTC. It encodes CATSERTGTYEQYF.

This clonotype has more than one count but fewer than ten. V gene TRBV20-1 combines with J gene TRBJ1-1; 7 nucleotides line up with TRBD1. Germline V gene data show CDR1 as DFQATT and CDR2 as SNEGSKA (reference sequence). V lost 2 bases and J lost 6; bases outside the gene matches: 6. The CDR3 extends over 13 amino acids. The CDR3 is CSARQTGRAEAFF. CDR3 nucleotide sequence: TGCAGTGCTAGACAGACAGGGAGGGCTGAAGCTTTCTTT.

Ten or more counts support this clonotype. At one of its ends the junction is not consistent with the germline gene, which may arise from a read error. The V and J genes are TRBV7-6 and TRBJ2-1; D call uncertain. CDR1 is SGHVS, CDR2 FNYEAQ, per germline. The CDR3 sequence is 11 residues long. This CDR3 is CASSLVNEQFF. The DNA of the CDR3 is TGTGCCAGCAGTTTAGTAAATGAGCAGTTCTTC.